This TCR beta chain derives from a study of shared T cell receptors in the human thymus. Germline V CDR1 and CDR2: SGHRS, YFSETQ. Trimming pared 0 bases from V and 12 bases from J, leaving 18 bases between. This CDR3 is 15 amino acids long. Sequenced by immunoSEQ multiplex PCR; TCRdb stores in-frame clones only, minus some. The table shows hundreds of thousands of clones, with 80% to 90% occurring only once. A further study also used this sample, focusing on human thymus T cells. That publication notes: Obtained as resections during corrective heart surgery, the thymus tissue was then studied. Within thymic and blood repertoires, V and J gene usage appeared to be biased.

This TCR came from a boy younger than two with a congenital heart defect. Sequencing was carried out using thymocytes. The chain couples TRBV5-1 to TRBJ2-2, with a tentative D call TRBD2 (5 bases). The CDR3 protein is CASSLGHTSSGQLFF. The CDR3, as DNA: TGCGCCAGCAGCTTGGGGCACACTAGTTCTGGGCAGCTGTTTTTT.